The present T cell receptor beta chain was sequenced within a study of naive and memory T cell subsets (dated by TCRdb to 2015 to 2018). Some background on the complete study: An open-source, UMI-based TCR alpha and beta sequencing pipeline was applied to sorted naive and memory peripheral blood T cell subsets. RNA was DNase-treated and reverse transcribed with TCR constant-region primers, mostly using SuperScript III. The results of the functional CMV T cell responses matched the IgG serology results in every case. Study-wide findings and limitations: RNA-based TCR counts may be affected by expression changes linked to T cell activation and differentiation. A few larger clonotypes were present in naive repertoires, particularly the CD8 repertoires, and these clonotypes were possibly memory cells re-expressing CD45RA. No ground truth was available to validate the repertoire findings for the naive and memory subsets. Each clonotype was defined as a single alpha or beta chain sequence rather than as a paired alpha/beta receptor. In both CD4 and CD8 cells, a rise in Gini index and a fall in Shannon and inverse Simpson diversity were observed from naive through CM, EM and EMRA. A power law was followed by TCR abundance, with an exponent that differed between naive and memory subsets but was consistent across the three individuals. After error correction, only a single occurrence was seen for over 95% of naive TCR sequences, so much steeper abundance distributions were produced than in memory subsets.

Libraries were prepared through UMI-ligation and nested PCR. The beta constant-region primer consisted of an equimolar mixture of two oligonucleotides that together covered TRBC1 and TRBC2. A single-stranded oligonucleotide bearing the SP2 primer plus a 12-nucleotide UMI was ligated onto the 3' end of the cDNA by T4 RNA ligase 1. Four rounds of PCR, combining the SP2 primer with nested alpha and beta constant-region primers, were used to amplify the ligated cDNA. Incubation of the ligation reaction lasted roughly 19-25 hours at 16 degrees C. PCR2 was typically performed as a SYBR Green qPCR and was stopped at a predetermined threshold so that over-amplification was prevented. All purifications after the first were performed with Agencourt AMPure XP magnetic beads. Libraries were quantified by Qubit and checked on a TapeStation, with a main peak expected near 650 bp. Pooled libraries were sequenced on an Illumina MiSeq using v2 2x251 paired-end kits, and typically about 0.9-2.1 million reads were obtained per sample. Each sample's library went into the pool at roughly 4 nM, and about 4.5-7.5% PhiX was added to help with cluster recognition. Regarding the original processing steps: FASTQ reads processed by Demultiplexor were assigned V and J genes by Decombinator through tag matching that tolerated a single base-pair mismatch. Collapsinator relied on UMIs to fix sequencing errors as well as frequency errors caused by PCR heterogeneity. TCRs were translated and CDR3s were extracted from the conserved cysteine to the FGXG phenylalanine by CDR3Translator, with non-productive sequences being flagged. Gini, Shannon entropy and inverse Simpson indices were computed after subsampling the repertoires to the same number of UMI-defined TCRs. Power-law fits to clonotype abundance distributions were performed by maximum likelihood within the linear range. For one naive CD8 sample, the pipeline and MIGEC produced similar UMI counts, unique TCR numbers and clonal distributions. In one analysis, naive TCRs that were also found in any memory subset of the same donor were excluded from the naive repertoire. The repertoires were searched for roughly 7,000 CMV-associated CDR3 sequences that had been compiled from VDJdb and a published dataset. TCRdb ran its own pipeline on the public reads, namely fastp trimming at Q25 and MiXCR clone calling, and kept in-frame beta chains. Rows are unified per CDR3 protein, each entry keeping the most common DNA and genes. None of the V and J calls come from the authors' own analysis; TCRdb made them. This sample holds around 160,000 distinct CDR3 sequences; about a sixth were observed only once. The ten largest clonotypes hold about 0.14% of the sample.

The table lists this clonotype with a few counts. Its antigen specificity is not known. The record has no base qualities; no much larger clone is one base away. TCR alpha and beta chain libraries were amplified separately from the second PCR step onward. Donor CMV status was determined by IFNgamma production from CD4+ T cells after overnight stimulation of fresh PBMCs with CMV viral lysate. CD4 T cells were positively selected using Miltenyi beads, after which CD8 T cells were positively selected from the CD4-negative fraction. Cells were stained for CD3, CD4, CD8, CD45RA, CD27 and a live/dead dye and were sorted on a BD Aria II into four subsets based on CD45RA and CD27. Blood came from three healthy volunteers, each fractionated into CD4 and CD8 T cells and then into four differentiation subsets. Approximately 120 ml of peripheral blood was taken from each donor, and PBMC were separated by density-gradient centrifugation on Ficoll-Paque PLUS. After sorting, cells were lysed in RLT buffer, RNA was extracted using a Qiagen RNeasy kit, and the extracted RNA was stored at -80 degrees C.

Relative to germline, V is 4 bases shorter and J is 8 bases shorter, with 15 bases between their ends. The CDR3 measures 14 amino acids from cysteine to phenylalanine. The only DNA kept is the CDR3, 42 bases in frame from the first base. The V and J segments used are TRBV12-3 or TRBV12-4 and TRBJ2-1; the D gene could be either TRBD1 or TRBD2, each agreeing at 5 bases. This receptor was identified in a human donor in good health. The sequenced material came from naive CD4+ T cells from blood. This sample's cell subset or site label indicates: naive T cells, CD45RA high CD27+. The nucleotides read TGTGCCAGCAGTTCGGGACCAATTGTCGATGAGCAGTTCTTC. Its protein is CASSSGPIVDEQFF.